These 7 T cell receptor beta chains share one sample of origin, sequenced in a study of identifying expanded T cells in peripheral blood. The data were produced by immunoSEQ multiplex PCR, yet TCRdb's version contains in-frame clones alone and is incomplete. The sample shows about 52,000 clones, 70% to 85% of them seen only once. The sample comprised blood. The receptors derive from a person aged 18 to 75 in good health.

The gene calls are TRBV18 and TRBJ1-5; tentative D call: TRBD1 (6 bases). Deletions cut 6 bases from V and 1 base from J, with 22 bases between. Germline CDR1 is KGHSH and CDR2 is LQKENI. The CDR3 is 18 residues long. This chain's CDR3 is CASSLIAGVGGSNQPQHF. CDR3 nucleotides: TGTGCCAGCTCGCTCATCGCAGGGGTGGGAGGGAGCAATCAGCCCCAGCATTTT. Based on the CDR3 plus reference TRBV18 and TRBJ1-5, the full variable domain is NAGVMQNPRHLVRRRGQEARLRCSPMKGHSHVYWYRQLPEEGLKFMVYLQKENIIDESGMPKERFSAEFPKEGPSILRIQQVVRGDSAAYFCASSLIAGVGGSNQPQHFGDGTRLSIL.

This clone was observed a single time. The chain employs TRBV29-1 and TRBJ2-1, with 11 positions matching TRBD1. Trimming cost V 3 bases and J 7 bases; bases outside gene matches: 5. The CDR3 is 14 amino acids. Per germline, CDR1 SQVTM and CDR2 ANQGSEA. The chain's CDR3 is CSVEGQGVINEQFF. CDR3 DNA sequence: TGCAGCGTTGAGGGACAGGGGGTAATTAATGAGCAGTTCTTC.

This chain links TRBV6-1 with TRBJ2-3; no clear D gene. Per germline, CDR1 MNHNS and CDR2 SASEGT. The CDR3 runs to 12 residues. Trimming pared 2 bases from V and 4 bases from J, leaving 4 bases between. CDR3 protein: CASSERSDTQYF. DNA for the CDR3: TGTGCCAGCAGTGAAAGGTCAGATACGCAGTATTTT.

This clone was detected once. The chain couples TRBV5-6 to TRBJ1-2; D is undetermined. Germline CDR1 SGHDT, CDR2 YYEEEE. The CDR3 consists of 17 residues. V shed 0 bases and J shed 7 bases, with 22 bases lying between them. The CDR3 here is CASSLDVGNLGISGYTF. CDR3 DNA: TGTGCCAGCAGCTTGGATGTCGGAAACCTGGGGATAAGTGGCTACACCTTC. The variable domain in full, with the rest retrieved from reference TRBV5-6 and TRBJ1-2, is DAGVTQSPTHLIKTRGQQVTLRCSPKSGHDTVSWYQQALGQGPQFIFQYYEEEERQRGNFPDRFSGHQFPNYSSELNVNALLLGDSALYLCASSLDVGNLGISGYTFGSGTRLTVV.

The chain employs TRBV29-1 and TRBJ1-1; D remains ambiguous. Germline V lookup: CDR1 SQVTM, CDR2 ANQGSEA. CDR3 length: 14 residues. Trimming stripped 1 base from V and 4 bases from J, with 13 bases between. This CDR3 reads CSVEVKGIGTEAFF. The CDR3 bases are TGCAGCGTTGAAGTCAAGGGTATAGGCACTGAAGCTTTCTTT.

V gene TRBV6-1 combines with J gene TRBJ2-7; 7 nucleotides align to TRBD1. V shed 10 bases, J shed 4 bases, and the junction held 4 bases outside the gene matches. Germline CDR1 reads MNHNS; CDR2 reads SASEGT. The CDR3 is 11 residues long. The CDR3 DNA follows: TGTGCCACCGGACAGGTTTACGAGCAGTACTTC. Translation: CATGQVYEQYF.

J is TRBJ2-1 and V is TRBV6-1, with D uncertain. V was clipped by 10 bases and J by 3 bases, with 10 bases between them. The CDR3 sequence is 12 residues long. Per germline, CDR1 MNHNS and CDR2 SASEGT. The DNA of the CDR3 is TGTGCCAACTCCAATCGCTACAATGAGCAGTTCTTC. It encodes CANSNRYNEQFF.